The TCR beta chain described here comes from a study of graft-versus-host responses after intestinal transplantation. Study-level background: Multivisceral, liver-intestinal, or isolated intestinal transplants were received by the recipients. Anti-thymocyte globulin induction, then tacrolimus and steroids for two to four years, went to all recipients. Study conclusions and caveats: The presence of high graft-versus-host to host-versus-graft clonal ratios in allografts characterized patients with graft-donor T cell macrochimerism. GvH clonotypes were identified within recipient marrow, with a subset emerging first in ileum or blood.

The data were produced by immunoSEQ multiplex PCR, yet TCRdb's version contains in-frame clones alone and is incomplete. There are roughly 69,000 clones in the sample; over 85% occur only once, and 6.5% to 8% lies in the top ten. This CDR3 has 12 amino acids. The germline V gene encodes CDR1 WNHNN and CDR2 SYGVQD (reference sequence). Between the trimmed V and J ends, which lost 4 bases and 2 bases, there was a span of 6 bases. About this clone itself: The antigen is unknown.

Sequences were derived from bone marrow, sampled 700 to 750 days after intestinal transplantation. The chain is built from TRBV10-1 and TRBJ2-7; D gene ambiguous. The clonotype originates from a human patient who received an intestinal transplant, so some T cells may come from the graft donor. The CDR3 nucleotides are TGCGCCAGCAGTGCTGGGACCTACGAGCAGTACTTC. Translating gives CASSAGTYEQYF.